This TCR beta chain appears in the sequencing data of a study of radiation and T cells in renal cell carcinoma. Profiled with immunoSEQ multiplex PCR; TCRdb holds only in-frame clones, not every one. The data contain about 140,000 clones, roughly 85% of them singletons. For this clone: Its target is not known.

There are 13 residues in the CDR3. Deletions cut 3 bases from V and 8 bases from J, with 11 bases between. Germline-derived CDR1 and CDR2 are LNHDA and SQIVND (reference sequence). Study-level results: In blood, top tumor clones expanded by 2 weeks, shrinking by 4.

Time point specified: baseline pretreatment blood. Treatment denoted: 15 Gy SBRT to primary tumor, nephrectomy 4 weeks later. Material: blood, obtained from a patient whose treatment included radiotherapy and nephrectomy. The clonotype originates from a woman aged 45 to 65 with renal cell carcinoma. The rearrangement uses TRBV19 and TRBJ1-5; the D is unclear. DNA for the CDR3: TGTGCCAGTAGTATGAACCCGATTGAGCCCCAGCATTTT. Protein: CASSMNPIEPQHF.